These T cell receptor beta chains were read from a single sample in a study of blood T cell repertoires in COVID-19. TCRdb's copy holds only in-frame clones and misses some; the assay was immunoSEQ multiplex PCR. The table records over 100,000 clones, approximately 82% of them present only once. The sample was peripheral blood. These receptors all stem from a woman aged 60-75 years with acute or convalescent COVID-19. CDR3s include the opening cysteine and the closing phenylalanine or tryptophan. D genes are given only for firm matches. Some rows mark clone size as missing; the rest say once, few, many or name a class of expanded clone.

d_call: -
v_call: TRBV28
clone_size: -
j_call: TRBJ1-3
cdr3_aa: CASSPTVPGNTIYF
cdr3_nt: TGTGCCAGCAGTCCCACAGTTCCGGGAAACACCATATATTTT

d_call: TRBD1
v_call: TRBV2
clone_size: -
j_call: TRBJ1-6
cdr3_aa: CASSRRQGNSPLHF
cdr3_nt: TGTGCCAGCAGTCGGAGACAGGGTAATTCACCCCTCCACTTT

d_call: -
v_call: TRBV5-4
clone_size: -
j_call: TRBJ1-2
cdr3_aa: CASTGASTNYGYTF
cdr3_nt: TGTGCCAGCACAGGGGCCTCTACTAACTATGGCTACACCTTC

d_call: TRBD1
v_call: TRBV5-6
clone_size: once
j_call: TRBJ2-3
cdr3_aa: CASSVSGTGTDTQYF
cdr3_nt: TGTGCCAGCAGCGTCTCCGGGACAGGCACAGATACGCAGTATTTT

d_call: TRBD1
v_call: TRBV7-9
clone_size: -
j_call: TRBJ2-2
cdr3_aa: CASSLDRGTGELFF
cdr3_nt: TGTGCCAGCAGCTTGGACAGGGGCACCGGGGAGCTGTTTTTT

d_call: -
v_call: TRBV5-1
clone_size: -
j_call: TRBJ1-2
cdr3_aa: CASSQDSYGYTF
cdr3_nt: TGCGCCAGCAGCCAAGACAGTTATGGCTACACCTTC

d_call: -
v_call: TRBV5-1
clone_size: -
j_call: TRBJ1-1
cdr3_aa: CASSRFPYTNTEAFF
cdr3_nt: TGCGCCAGCAGCCGATTTCCTTATACAAACACTGAAGCTTTCTTT

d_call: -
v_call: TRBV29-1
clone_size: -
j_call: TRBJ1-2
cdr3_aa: CSVPNPGLSGYTF
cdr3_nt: TGCAGCGTCCCTAACCCAGGGTTATCGGGCTACACCTTC

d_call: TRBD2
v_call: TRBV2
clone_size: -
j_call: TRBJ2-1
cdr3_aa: CASTRGSGRSNEQFF
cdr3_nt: TGTGCCAGCACCAGAGGTAGCGGGAGAAGTAATGAGCAGTTCTTC

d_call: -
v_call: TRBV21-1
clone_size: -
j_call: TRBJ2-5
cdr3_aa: CASGVGTVQETQYF
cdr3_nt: TGTGCCAGCGGCGTCGGGACAGTACAAGAGACCCAGTACTTC